The source of this T cell receptor (beta chain) is a study of shared clonotypes between healthy human individuals. For each subset, genomic DNA was distributed in equal portions over several immunoSEQ plates. The repertoire was sequenced with immunoSEQ multiplex PCR; TCRdb's copy has only in-frame clones and lacks some. This sample carries about 1 million clones, about 70% of them seen once, and the ten largest clones take approximately 1.5%. Whole-study findings and limits: Sharing across four donors was highest in naive CD4 (about 5%) and lowest in memory CD8 (approximately 0.4%).

The donors, healthy adults who were HIV-negative, had experienced no recent acute infections or vaccinations. The CDR3 has 16 amino acids. J gave up 6 bases and V 2 bases, and 6 bases lay outside the gene matches. Germline values: CDR1 LNHDA, CDR2 SQIVND (reference sequence). Remarks on this clone: Its target is not known.

The receptor was derived from a man younger than 35 in good health. The sample comprised memory CD4+ T cells sorted from blood. Subset here: CD45RA-negative fraction. V and J are TRBV19 and TRBJ2-1; TRBD2 matches at 11 bases. CDR3 protein: CASSIRELAGGNEQFF. CDR3 coding DNA: TGTGCCAGTAGTATAAGAGAGCTAGCGGGAGGCAATGAGCAGTTCTTC.